What follows are 2 T cell receptor beta chains derived from one specimen sequenced in a study of human T cells and chemical hapten exposure. MiXCR, applied by TCRdb to the RACE reads, yields one record per CDR3 protein. The sample has approximately 370,000 distinct CDR3 sequences; around 5.5% are singletons. Time point denoted: pre-sensitization, week 0. Treatment indicated: therapeutic diphenylcyclopropenone sensitization with weekly scalp DPC. This sample comprised whole blood, obtained in connection with sensitization to the hapten diphenylcyclopropenone (DPC). The source of these receptors is a woman aged 18 to 35 with alopecia areata. Some clones in this sample may be carry-over from other donors' samples.

This clonotype was detected a few times. The chain carries TRBV7-8 and TRBJ1-1; D gene unclear. The CDR3 length is 16 residues. Per the germline V gene, CDR1 is SGHVS and CDR2 is FQNEAQ. Trimming pared 1 base from V and 0 bases from J, leaving 12 bases between. The CDR3 loop reads CASSLGSRAVNTEAFF. DNA for the CDR3: TGTGCCAGCAGCTTAGGCTCGAGGGCCGTGAACACTGAAGCTTTCTTT.

In this sample, this clonotype turned up many times. The chain is built from TRBV10-2 and TRBJ1-1; D perhaps matches TRBD1 (6 bases). In germline, CDR1 is WSHSY, CDR2 SAAADI. The CDR3 loop spans 15 amino acids. V lost 3 bases and J 1 base, leaving 12 bases between the germline ends. The CDR3 protein is CASSEASGENTEAFF. Here the CDR3 DNA reads TGCGCCAGCAGTGAAGCTTCAGGGGAGAACACTGAAGCTTTCTTT.